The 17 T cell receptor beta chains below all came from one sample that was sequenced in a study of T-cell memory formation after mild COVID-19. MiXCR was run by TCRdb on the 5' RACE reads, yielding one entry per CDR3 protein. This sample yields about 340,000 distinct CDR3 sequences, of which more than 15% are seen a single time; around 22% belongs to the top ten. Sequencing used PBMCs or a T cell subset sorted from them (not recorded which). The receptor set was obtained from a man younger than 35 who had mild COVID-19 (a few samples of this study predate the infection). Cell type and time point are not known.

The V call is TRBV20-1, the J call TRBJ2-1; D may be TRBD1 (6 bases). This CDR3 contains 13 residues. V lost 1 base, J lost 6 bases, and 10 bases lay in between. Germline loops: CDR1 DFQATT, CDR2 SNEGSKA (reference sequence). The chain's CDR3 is CSARATGFNEQFF. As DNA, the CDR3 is TGCAGTGCTAGAGCGACAGGATTCAATGAGCAGTTCTTC.

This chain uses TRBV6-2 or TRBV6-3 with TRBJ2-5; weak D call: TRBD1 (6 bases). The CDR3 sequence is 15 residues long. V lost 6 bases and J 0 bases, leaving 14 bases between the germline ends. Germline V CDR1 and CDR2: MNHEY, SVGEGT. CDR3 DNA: TGTGCCAGCAGGGGGGCTGCTCTGTACCAAGAGACCCAGTACTTC. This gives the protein CASRGAALYQETQYF.

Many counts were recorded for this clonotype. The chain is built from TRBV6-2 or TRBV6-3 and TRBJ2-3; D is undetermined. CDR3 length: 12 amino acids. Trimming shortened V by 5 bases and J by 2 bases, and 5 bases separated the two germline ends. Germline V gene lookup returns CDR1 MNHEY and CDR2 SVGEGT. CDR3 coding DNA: TGTGCCAGCAGTGATTACACAGATACGCAGTATTTT. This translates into CASSDYTDTQYF.

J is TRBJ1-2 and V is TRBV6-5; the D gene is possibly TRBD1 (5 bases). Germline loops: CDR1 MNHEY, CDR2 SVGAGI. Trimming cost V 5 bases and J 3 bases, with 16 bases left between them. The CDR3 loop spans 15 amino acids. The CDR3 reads CASSLYTGRDYGYTF. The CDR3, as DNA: TGTGCCAGCAGTCTTTACACGGGACGGGACTATGGCTACACCTTC.

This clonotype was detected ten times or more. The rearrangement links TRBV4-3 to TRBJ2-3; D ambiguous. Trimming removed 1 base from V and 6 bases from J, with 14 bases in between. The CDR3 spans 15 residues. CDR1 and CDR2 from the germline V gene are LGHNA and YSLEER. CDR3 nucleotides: TGCGCCAGCAGCCAAGGCGGTTCGGGTCGGGATACGCAGTATTTT. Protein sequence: CASSQGGSGRDTQYF.

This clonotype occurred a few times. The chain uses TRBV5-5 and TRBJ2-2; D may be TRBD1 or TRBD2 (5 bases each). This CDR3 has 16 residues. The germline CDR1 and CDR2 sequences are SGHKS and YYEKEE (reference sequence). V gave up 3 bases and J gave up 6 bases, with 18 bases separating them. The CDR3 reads CASSSPAGTPAGELFF. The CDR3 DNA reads TGTGCCAGCAGCTCCCCGGCCGGGACGCCGGCCGGGGAGCTGTTTTTT.

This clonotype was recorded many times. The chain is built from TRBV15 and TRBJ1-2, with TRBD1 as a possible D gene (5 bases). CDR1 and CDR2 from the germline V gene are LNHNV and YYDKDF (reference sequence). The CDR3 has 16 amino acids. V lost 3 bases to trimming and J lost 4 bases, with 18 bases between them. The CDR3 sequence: CATSSRRDGLPYGYTF. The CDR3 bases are TGTGCCACCAGCAGTAGACGGGACGGCCTTCCCTATGGCTACACCTTC.

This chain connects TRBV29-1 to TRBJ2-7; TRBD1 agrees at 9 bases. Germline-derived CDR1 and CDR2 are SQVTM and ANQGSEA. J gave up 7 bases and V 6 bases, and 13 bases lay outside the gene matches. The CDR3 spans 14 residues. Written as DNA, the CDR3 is TGCAGCGTGGCTTCCGGGACAGGGAACGATGAGCAGTACTTC. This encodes CSVASGTGNDEQYF.

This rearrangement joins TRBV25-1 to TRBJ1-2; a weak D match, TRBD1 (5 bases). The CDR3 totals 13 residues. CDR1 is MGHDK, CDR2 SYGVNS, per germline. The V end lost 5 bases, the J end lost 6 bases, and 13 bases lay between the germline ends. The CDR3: CASSLGSGNGYTF. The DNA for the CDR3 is TGTGCCAGCAGTCTGGGATCAGGGAATGGCTACACCTTC.

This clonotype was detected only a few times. The CDR3 nucleotides read TGCAGTGCCAGCGGGACTAGCGTTCCAGATACGCAGTATTTT. Its translation is CSASGTSVPDTQYF. The chain joins TRBV20-1 to TRBJ2-3; 10 nucleotides agree with TRBD2. Per germline, CDR1 DFQATT and CDR2 SNEGSKA (reference sequence). The ends lost 6 bases at V and 4 bases at J; junction bases unmatched: 7. This CDR3 has 14 amino acids.

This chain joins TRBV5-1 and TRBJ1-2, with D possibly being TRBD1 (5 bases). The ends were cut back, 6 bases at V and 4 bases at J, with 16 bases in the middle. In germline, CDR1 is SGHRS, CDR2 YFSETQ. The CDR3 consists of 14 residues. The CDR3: CASKEGRVGYGYTF. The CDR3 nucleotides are TGCGCCAGCAAGGAGGGCAGGGTGGGCTATGGCTACACCTTC.

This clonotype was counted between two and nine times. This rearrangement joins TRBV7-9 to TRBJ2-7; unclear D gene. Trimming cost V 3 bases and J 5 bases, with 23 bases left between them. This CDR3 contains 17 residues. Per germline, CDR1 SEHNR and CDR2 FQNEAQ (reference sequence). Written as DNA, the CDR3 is TGTGCCAGCAGCTTCGGACGGGCCGGTCTATTTGGGCACGAGCAGTACGTC. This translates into CASSFGRAGLFGHEQYV.

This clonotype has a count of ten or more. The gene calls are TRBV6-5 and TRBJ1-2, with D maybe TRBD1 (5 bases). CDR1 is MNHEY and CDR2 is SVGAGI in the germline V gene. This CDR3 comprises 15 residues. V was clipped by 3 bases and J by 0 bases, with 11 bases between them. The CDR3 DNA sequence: TGTGCCAGCAGTTATAGTGGGGCTTCTAACTATGGCTACACCTTC. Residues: CASSYSGASNYGYTF.

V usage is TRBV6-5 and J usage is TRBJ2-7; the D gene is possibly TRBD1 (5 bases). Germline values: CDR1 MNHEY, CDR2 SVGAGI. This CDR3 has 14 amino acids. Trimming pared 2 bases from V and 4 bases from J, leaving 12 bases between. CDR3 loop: CASSYNRIGYEQYF. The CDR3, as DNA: TGTGCCAGCAGTTACAACAGGATTGGTTACGAGCAGTACTTC.

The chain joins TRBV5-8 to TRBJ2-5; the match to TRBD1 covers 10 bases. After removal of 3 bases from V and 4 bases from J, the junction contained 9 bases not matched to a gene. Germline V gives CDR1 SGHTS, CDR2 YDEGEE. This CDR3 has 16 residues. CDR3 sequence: CASSSHGRDRGETQYF. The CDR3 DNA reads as TGTGCCAGCAGCTCGCATGGTCGGGACAGGGGAGAGACCCAGTACTTC.

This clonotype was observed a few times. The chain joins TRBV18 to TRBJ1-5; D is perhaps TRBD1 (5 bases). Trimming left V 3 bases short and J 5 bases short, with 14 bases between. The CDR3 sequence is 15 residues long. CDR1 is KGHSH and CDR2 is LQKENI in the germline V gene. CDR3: CASSPASGRYQPQHF. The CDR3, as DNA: TGTGCCAGCTCACCGGCTTCGGGACGTTATCAGCCCCAGCATTTT.

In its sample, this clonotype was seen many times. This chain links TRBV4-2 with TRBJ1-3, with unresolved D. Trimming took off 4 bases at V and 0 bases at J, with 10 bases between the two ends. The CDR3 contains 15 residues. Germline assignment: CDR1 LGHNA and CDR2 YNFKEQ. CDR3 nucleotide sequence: TGTGCCAGCAGCCCCGAATCGGCCTCTGGAAACACCATATATTTT. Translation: CASSPESASGNTIYF.